A selection of T cell receptor beta chains follows, all from one sample in a study of blood T cell repertoires in COVID-19. TCRdb keeps only in-frame clones here, not all; method: immunoSEQ multiplex PCR. The data contain about 200,000 clones, 86% of them singletons. Sequences were obtained from peripheral blood. These receptors all stem from a woman aged 45-65 years with COVID-19, enrolled during active disease. Both conserved end residues are part of each CDR3. The order of the fields is V gene, CDR3 protein.

>TRBV6-1
CASSETGTGELFF
>TRBV11-3
CASSHSGGGLTDTQYF
>TRBV19
CASRTIRDNESNQPQHF
>TRBV7-2
CASSLLGGDRGQINQPQHF
>TRBV28
CASSLLVQGRTGEKLFF
>TRBV19
CASTRRNTEAFF
>TRBV10-1
CASSGLAGSTSSYNEQFF
>TRBV1
CTSSQDRPQGHQETQYF
>TRBV19
CASRTGVRQPQHF
>TRBV5-1
CASSPRPGWETQYF
>TRBV5-8
CASSLDLTGSNEQFF
>TRBV7-9
CASSPPGLTDEKLFF
>TRBV9
CASSPGTSGHTYNEQFF
>TRBV27
CASSYQGNQPQHF
>TRBV24-1
CATSSGPPRGTGELFF
>TRBV27
CASSLNGGRVAEAFF
>TRBV2
CASPSGLVGDEQFF
>TRBV2
CAGTEGTEAFF
>TRBV7-8
CASSLTQGLDGYTF
>TRBV19
CASSDRLNTEAFF
>TRBV7-9
CASGPTGQGSEKLFF
>TRBV27
CASSFEPDQPQHF